This TCR beta chain emerged from a study of spatial heterogeneity in lung cancer. Study conclusions and caveats: Within tumors, counts of expanded alpha and beta TCRs tracked tumor mutation counts. Counts of ubiquitous and regional expanded TCRs tracked ubiquitous and regional nonsynonymous mutations, respectively.

This clonotype was seen many times. The antigen remains undetermined. This beta chain appears as a stray read in a library generated for alpha chains; its size is not informative. Time point: sample taken at primary tumor resection. TCRdb independently ran MiXCR on the 5' RACE reads; one entry per CDR3 protein. The sample holds more than 10,000 distinct CDR3 sequences, roughly 6% seen once. Trimming left V 7 bases short and J 10 bases short, with 11 bases between. Germline V lookup: CDR1 MNHEY, CDR2 SVGEGT. The CDR3 has 11 residues. This sample comprised lung tumor tissue, obtained at surgery. This chain connects TRBV6-2 or TRBV6-3 to TRBJ2-1; D may be TRBD1 or TRBD2 (5 bases each). This TCR derives from a female donor with early-stage non-small cell lung cancer. CDR3: CASTHGGEQFF. DNA for the CDR3: TGTGCCAGCACCCATGGGGGAGAGCAGTTCTTC.